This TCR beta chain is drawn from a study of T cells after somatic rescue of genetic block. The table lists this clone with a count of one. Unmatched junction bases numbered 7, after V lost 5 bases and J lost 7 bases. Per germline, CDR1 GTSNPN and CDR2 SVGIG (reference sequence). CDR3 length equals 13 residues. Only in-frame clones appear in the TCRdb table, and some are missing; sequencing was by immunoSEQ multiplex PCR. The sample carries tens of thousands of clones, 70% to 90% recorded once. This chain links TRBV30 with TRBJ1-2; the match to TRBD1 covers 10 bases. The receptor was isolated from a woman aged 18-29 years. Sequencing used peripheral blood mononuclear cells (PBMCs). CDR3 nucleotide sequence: TGTGCCTGGGGGACAGGGGTAGGCTCTGGCTACACCTTC. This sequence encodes CAWGTGVGSGYTF.